This T cell receptor beta chain was captured by sequencing in a study of CD8 T cells in ankylosing spondylitis. The study, taken as a whole, reports: Enrichment of disease-linked clones was reportedly significant in matched ankylosing spondylitis synovial fluid. One TCR beta motif, made up of seven to nine highly homologous variants, appeared characteristic of ankylosing spondylitis blood. Disease-linked clones, CD8+, were relatively rare in peripheral blood.

Researchers built TCR beta libraries using quantitative 5'-RACE with molecular barcodes. TCRdb passed the 5' RACE reads through MiXCR, listing each CDR3 protein once. The repertoire holds about 390,000 distinct CDR3 sequences, with about 22% as singletons. The CDR3 has 14 residues. V dropped 3 bases and J dropped 6; count of bases not matched to a gene: 7. The germline V gene has CDR1 SQVTM and CDR2 ANQGSEA. This clonotype was seen at least ten times. What it recognizes is unknown. The TCR comes from a male donor with ankylosing spondylitis. Sample: blood, either unsorted or a sorted T cell fraction (not recorded which). The chain uses TRBV29-1 and TRBJ1-4; TRBD1 matches 7 bases. The CDR3 sequence: CSVDRGKGDEKLFF. CDR3 coding DNA: TGCAGCGTTGACAGGGGGAAAGGAGATGAAAAACTGTTTTTT.